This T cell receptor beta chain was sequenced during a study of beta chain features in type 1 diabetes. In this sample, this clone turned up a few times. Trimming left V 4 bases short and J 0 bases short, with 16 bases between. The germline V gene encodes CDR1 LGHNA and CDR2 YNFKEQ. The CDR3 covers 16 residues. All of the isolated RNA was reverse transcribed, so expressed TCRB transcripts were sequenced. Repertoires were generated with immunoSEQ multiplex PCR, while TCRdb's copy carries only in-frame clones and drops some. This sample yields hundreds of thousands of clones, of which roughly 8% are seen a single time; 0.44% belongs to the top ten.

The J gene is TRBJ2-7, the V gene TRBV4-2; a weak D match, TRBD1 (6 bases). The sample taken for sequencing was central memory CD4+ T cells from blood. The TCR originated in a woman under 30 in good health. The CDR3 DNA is TGTGCCAGCAGCCGAGGTACAGGGAGTAGCTCCTACGAGCAGTACTTC. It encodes CASSRGTGSSSYEQYF.